This T cell receptor (beta chain) was found in a study of cytomegalovirus exposure and HLA in healthy donors. In the study overall: Earlier findings included some 120 million unique TCR beta sequences obtained from 180 million or so T cells.

The PCR employed 60 Vbeta primers together with 13 Jbeta primers. Method: immunoSEQ multiplex PCR; TCRdb's copy keeps in-frame clones and lacks some. There are about 140,000 clones in the sample; just under 85% occur only once, and under 2% lies in the top ten. The V and J ends lost 10 bases and 4 bases respectively, with 10 bases between them. This CDR3 has 12 residues. Germline V gene data show CDR1 as KGHSH and CDR2 as LQKENI. The chain links TRBV18 to TRBJ2-2; TRBD2 is a possible D gene (5 bases). The sample taken for sequencing was PBMCs. The clonotype originates from a woman between 40 and 50 years old in good health and CMV-seronegative. CDR3 DNA sequence: TGTGCCACCGACCGGGGCACCGGGGAGCTGTTTTTT. As protein: CATDRGTGELFF.